The T cell receptor beta chain described here comes from a study of identical twins. General study results and limits: With beta out-of-frame sequences, excess sharing by twins was weaker. Zero-insertion findings could be partly confounded by invariant cells (MAIT and iNKT cells).

This clonotype was detected only a few times. Its target is unknown. Germline trimming cut 3 bases from V and 4 bases from J; bases unmatched to any gene: 7. The CDR3 has 14 residues. Germline V gene lookup returns CDR1 DFQATT and CDR2 SNEGSKA (reference sequence). Unique molecular identifiers were in the cDNA, with template-switch universal primer binding. One entry per CDR3 protein, called by TCRdb with MiXCR from the 5' RACE reads. This table has 1.5 million to 2 million distinct CDR3 sequences, about 32% appearing once. In every case, the donor was a healthy Caucasian. The sequence was collected from a newborn girl in good health. This chain connects TRBV20-1 to TRBJ1-2, with 8 bases matching TRBD1. The specimen was cord blood. The CDR3 loop is CSASTAGGFYGYTF. The CDR3 nucleotides are TGCAGTGCTAGTACTGCAGGGGGCTTCTATGGCTACACCTTC.